This TCR beta chain is from a study of blood T cells in healthy people across ages (dated by TCRdb to the mid-2010s). Study-wide context: In model experiments, template switching captured roughly one uniquely barcoded TCR beta cDNA molecule for every two T cells. The donors were divided into four age groups: young (average 16 years), middle-aged (about 39), aged (about 56) and long-lived (about 80). The study measured age-related changes in TCR beta repertoire diversity using deep sequencing normalized with unique cDNA molecular identifiers. Donors of different ages were randomly distributed across sequencing lanes to avoid experimental bias. Two additional independent replicas of 1 million unique cDNA reads from the same blood draw were analyzed for two donors (one aged 18 to 30 and one aged 80 or older).

The donors were 40 or so Caucasian individuals from Russia, aged roughly 6 to 100 years, who were systemically healthy. Each donor gave 8 to 10 milliliters of peripheral blood, collected into EDTA-treated Vacutainer tubes. Ficoll-Paque density-gradient centrifugation was used to isolate PBMCs, with at least 6.5 million obtained per sample. Trizol reagent was used to extract total RNA from the PBMCs, yielding at least 6 micrograms per sample. For every donor, an aliquot of PBMCs went through flow cytometry to measure the percentages of naive CD45RAhigh/CD27high T cells. This clonotype was found once. The antigen it recognizes is unknown. The record has no base qualities; no much larger clone is one base away. A single read constitutes weak evidence. What the work shows at the level of the full study, not this receptor alone: Observed TCR beta diversity per million T cells fell roughly linearly with age, and a significant reduction was already apparent by age around 44. Compared with the aged group, more naive CD4+ T cells, fewer expanded clones and increased TCR diversity were shown by the long-lived group, suggesting age selection. Observed TCR beta diversity correlated strongly with the percentage of naive T cells measured by flow cytometry. The CMV infection status of donors was not known, potentially confounding age-related changes in expanded clonotypes. Bulk unsorted PBMC profiling prevented conclusive comparison of naive and antigen-experienced compartments. Estimates of total diversity based on one million sequenced T cells were considered lower bounds and underestimates.

Libraries were constructed by 5' RACE. Sequenced using an Illumina HiSeq 2500. A second PCR of 7 to 11 cycles was run with a J-beta primer mix and a sample-barcoded 5' primer. A unique molecular identifier was introduced onto each TCR beta cDNA molecule by a template-switch 5' adaptor carrying 12 random nucleotides. Each sample yielded at least 2.5 million CDR3-containing paired-end reads. First-strand cDNA was synthesized from all RNA with the Mint cDNA synthesis kit, primed by a TRBC-specific oligonucleotide. Following uracil-DNA glycosylase treatment, a first 18-cycle PCR with universal primers M1SS and BC2_uni_R was performed on all cDNA. Under the source paper's analysis protocol: Normalization of each sample was performed by random selection of 1 million high-quality reads, each carrying a distinct molecular identifier. Reads sharing molecular identifiers were discarded rather than binned into consensus sequences. MiTCR, with a Q25 quality threshold and the strictest error-elimination algorithm, was used for CDR3 identification, clonotype clustering and error correction. A nonparametric unseen species model with Euler transformation was used to estimate a lower bound on total TCR beta diversity. TCRdb reprocessed the public reads (quality trimming at Q25 with fastp, clone calling with MiXCR) and kept in-frame beta chains. Here each entry gathers all rows of one CDR3 protein and keeps the most common genes and DNA. It is TCRdb's table, rather than the study itself, that gives the V and J calls and clone size. The sample table shows about 680,000 distinct CDR3 sequences, and around 48% are seen once. The top ten constitute 30% to 40% of the sample.

V sheds 5 bases and J sheds 7 bases, leaving 12 bases between their ends. As encoded in the germline V gene, CDR1 is SGHTA while CDR2 is FQGNSA. The CDR3 sequence holds 12 residues, the cysteine and phenylalanine included. The kept DNA is CDR3 alone, 36 bases in frame from the first base. The sequence was collected from a woman between 55 and 75 years old in good health. Rearrangement joined TRBV7-2 to TRBJ2-7; matching of 5 bases hints at TRBD2 as the D gene. Input material: blood. CDR3 protein: CASSLLAWEQYF. The sequence in DNA is TGTGCCAGCAGCCTCCTAGCCTGGGAGCAGTACTTC.